Listed here are 30 T cell receptor beta chains from one sample, sequenced in a study of T cells in Graves' hyperthyroidism and ophthalmopathy. Authors of the study amplified TCR beta CDR3 regions from RNA transcripts. First-round RT-PCR with HTBI primers amplified the TCR CDR3 region. TCRdb itself ran the multiplex PCR reads through MiXCR, one entry per CDR3 protein. The sample holds some 270,000 distinct CDR3 sequences, roughly an eighth seen once. Input material: blood. The receptors derive from a woman aged 40-49 years with Graves' hyperthyroidism.

This clonotype was observed many times. V gene TRBV24-1 combines with J gene TRBJ1-4; 7 bases line up with TRBD1. J gave up 5 bases and V 4 bases, and 6 bases lay outside the gene matches. Germline V gene lookup returns CDR1 KGHDR and CDR2 SFDVKD. CDR3 length equals 15 residues. This chain's CDR3 is CATSDSGQRNEKLFF. The CDR3 region has the DNA TGTGCCACCAGTGACTCGGGACAGAGAAATGAAAAACTGTTTTTT.

This clonotype was counted many times. The chain joins TRBV28 to TRBJ2-1, with 7 bases aligning to TRBD1. Germline values: CDR1 MDHEN, CDR2 SYDVKM. The junction had 2 bases not matched to a gene; V was cut back by 8 bases and J by 4 bases. The CDR3 is 12 amino acids. The CDR3 nucleotides read TGTGCCAGCCGGGACAGTTACAATGAGCAGTTCTTC. Translating it yields CASRDSYNEQFF.

This clonotype was observed many times. Compared with germline, one end of the junction differs, possibly owing to a read error. This chain joins TRBV3-1 and TRBJ2-5, with 7 nucleotides matching TRBD2. CDR3 length: 13 amino acids. Germline V gene data show CDR1 as LGHDT and CDR2 as YNNKEL (reference sequence). As DNA, the CDR3 is TGTGCCAGCAGCCAAGGTGGTGGTGGGAGCGGGAACTTC. It translates to CASSQGGGGSGNF.

There are many counts of this clonotype. J is TRBJ2-7 and V is TRBV12-3 or TRBV12-4, with D unresolved. V was shortened by 5 bases and J by 0 bases, with 14 bases between the two germline ends. The CDR3 covers 15 residues. The CDR3 DNA reads as TGTGCCAGCAGTACAAACAGTGATAGCTCCTACGAGCAGTACTTC. It codes for CASSTNSDSSYEQYF.

With regard to this clonotype: Given a much more abundant clone one base away, this may be a read error. J is TRBJ1-1 and V is TRBV11-2; the match to TRBD1 covers 7 bases. J gave up 4 bases and V 8 bases, and 1 base lay outside the gene matches. CDR1 is SGHAT, CDR2 FQNNGV, per germline. The CDR3 contains 11 residues. In DNA form, the CDR3 reads TGTGCCAGCGGGACAGCCACTGAAGCTTTCTTT. This gives the protein CASGTATEAFF.

Many counts were recorded for this clonotype. The chain is built from TRBV11-2 and TRBJ2-3; weak D call: TRBD2 (6 bases). CDR3 size: 15 residues. The germline V and J ends were trimmed by 4 bases and 3 bases, with 14 bases remaining between them. The germline V gene has CDR1 SGHAT and CDR2 FQNNGV. The CDR3 coding sequence is TGTGCCAGCAGCTCTTCCCGACGGGGGACAGATACGCAGTATTTT. This codes for CASSSSRRGTDTQYF.

This chain links TRBV5-1 with TRBJ2-5; TRBD2 aligns across 7 bases. The ends lost 4 bases at V and 1 base at J; junction bases unmatched: 10. From germline, CDR1 is SGHRS and CDR2 YFSETQ. The CDR3 length is 16 residues. The CDR3 region is CASSTQGGSIQETQYF. CDR3 DNA sequence: TGCGCCAGCAGCACTCAAGGCGGGAGCATCCAAGAGACCCAGTACTTC.

The sample holds one count of this clonotype. This sequence joins TRBV28 and TRBJ2-3, with D tentatively TRBD2 (5 bases). The CDR3 contains 13 residues. Looked up from germline, CDR1 is MDHEN and CDR2 is SYDVKM. Trimming took 6 bases from V and 6 from J, leaving 13 bases between them. This CDR3 reads CASRSGGPDTQYF. The CDR3 bases are TGTGCCAGCAGGAGCGGCGGGCCGGATACGCAGTATTTT. Supplemented by reference TRBV28 and TRBJ2-3, the full variable domain reads DVKVTQSSRYLVKRTGEKVFLECVQDMDHENMFWYRQDPGLGLRLIYFSYDVKMKEKGDIPEGYSVSREKKERFSLILESASTNQTSMYLCASRSGGPDTQYFGPGTRLTVL.

This clonotype occurred many times. This rearrangement joins TRBV7-2 to TRBJ2-2; D remains ambiguous. The CDR3 is 15 amino acids. Trimming left V 5 bases short and J 0 bases short, with 10 bases between. Germline CDR1 and CDR2: SGHTA and FQGNSA. Written as DNA, the CDR3 is TGTGCCAGCAGCCCAGGTGGGACGAACACCGGGGAGCTGTTTTTT. Protein sequence: CASSPGGTNTGELFF.

This clonotype was detected many times. The rearrangement joins TRBV5-8 to TRBJ2-3; TRBD2 aligns across 8 bases. Germline values: CDR1 SGHTS, CDR2 YDEGEE. This CDR3 is built from 17 residues. V dropped 0 bases and J dropped 0; count of bases not matched to a gene: 6. The CDR3: CASSLGGRRASTDTQYF. The CDR3, as DNA: TGTGCCAGCAGCTTGGGCGGGAGGCGGGCTAGCACAGATACGCAGTATTTT.

This clonotype was detected many times. The J gene is TRBJ1-4, the V gene TRBV2, with 7 bases aligning to TRBD1. The germline V gene has CDR1 SNHLY and CDR2 FYNNEI. Unmatched junction bases numbered 11, after V lost 8 bases and J lost 8 bases. The CDR3 runs 14 residues. The CDR3 loop reads CASCRQGVGEKLFF. The CDR3 DNA sequence: TGTGCCAGCTGCCGACAGGGAGTCGGAGAAAAACTGTTTTTT.

The chain employs TRBV29-1 and TRBJ2-4; no definite D call. V was clipped by 5 bases and J by 6 bases, with 14 bases between them. CDR1 and CDR2 from the germline V gene are SQVTM and ANQGSEA. The CDR3 runs 13 residues. Here the CDR3 reads CSVRETTLNIQYF. CDR3 in DNA: TGCAGCGTTAGAGAAACCACCCTAAACATTCAGTACTTC.

The rearrangement uses TRBV2 and TRBJ2-5, with 15 bases identical to TRBD2. Germline V gene data show CDR1 as SNHLY and CDR2 as FYNNEI. The CDR3 has 17 amino acids. V shed 10 bases and J 2 bases; nucleotides not matched to a gene: 11. The CDR3 DNA follows: TGTGCCACCAAAGCGGGACTAGCGGGAGGTTTTCAAGAGACCCAGTACTTC. Translating gives CATKAGLAGGFQETQYF.

There are many counts of this clonotype. CDR3 sequence reads: CSASLTGHVNEKLFF. In nucleotides, the CDR3 is TGCAGTGCTAGCCTGACGGGACACGTTAATGAAAAACTGTTTTTT. V and J are TRBV20-1 and TRBJ1-4; D is perhaps TRBD1 (6 bases). The germline gives CDR1 DFQATT, CDR2 SNEGSKA (reference sequence). The CDR3 runs to 15 residues. The germline V and J ends were trimmed by 3 bases and 4 bases, with 15 bases remaining between them.

The chain carries TRBV28 and TRBJ2-3, with D tentatively TRBD2 (5 bases). The CDR3 consists of 14 residues. Germline CDR1 and CDR2: MDHEN and SYDVKM. V lost 7 bases and J 1 base, leaving 12 bases between the germline ends. The DNA for the CDR3 is TGTGCCAGCATCAGTAGCGTAGGCACAGATACGCAGTATTTT. It codes for CASISSVGTDTQYF.

The chain combines TRBV9 with TRBJ1-2; the match to TRBD1 covers 9 bases. Trimming took 1 base from V and 5 from J; bases not matched to a gene: 9. This CDR3 has 16 amino acids. In germline, CDR1 is SGDLS, CDR2 YYNGEE. CDR3 DNA sequence: TGTGCCAGCAGCGTAACGGGAACAGGGGGCGGGTATGGCTACACCTTC. Translation: CASSVTGTGGGYGYTF.

The chain has TRBV10-3 and TRBJ2-7, with TRBD2 identical over 9 bases. From germline, CDR1 is ENHRY and CDR2 SYGVKD. V trimming: 0 bases; J trimming: 1 base; junction bases outside the gene matches: 10. The CDR3 extends over 18 amino acids. The DNA of the CDR3 is TGTGCCATCAGTGAGTCCGGGGCGGGAGGGCAACCTTCCTACGAGCAGTACTTC. This encodes CAISESGAGGQPSYEQYF.

This clonotype was seen repeatedly, ten times or more. The chain has TRBV7-9 and TRBJ1-1; D gene ambiguous. Trimming cost V 3 bases and J 1 base, with 9 bases left between them. CDR1 and CDR2 (germline): SEHNR, FQNEAQ (reference sequence). CDR3 size: 14 residues. The CDR3 region is CASSFGRQNTEAFF. DNA of the CDR3: TGTGCCAGCAGCTTCGGACGGCAGAACACTGAAGCTTTCTTT.

The chain carries TRBV5-4 and TRBJ2-3; D is possibly TRBD2 (6 bases). Germline CDR1 is SGHNT and CDR2 is YYREEE (reference sequence). The CDR3 is made up of 16 amino acids. The V end was cut by 9 bases, the J end by 4 bases, with 24 bases between. The CDR3 is CANPTFAGKASDTQYF. CDR3 nucleotides: TGTGCCAACCCGACCTTCGCGGGAAAGGCGTCAGATACGCAGTATTTT.

This clonotype showed up many times. This sequence joins TRBV11-2 and TRBJ2-1, with D perhaps given as TRBD1 or TRBD2 (5 bases each). Trimming removed 2 bases at V and 10 bases at J, with 15 bases between. CDR1 and CDR2 (germline): SGHAT, FQNNGV. The CDR3 spans 14 residues. The CDR3 DNA is TGTGCCAGCAGCTTATCCCCATCGAGGGGAGAGCAGTTCTTC. Its protein is CASSLSPSRGEQFF.

In this sample, this clonotype turned up many times. The chain employs TRBV7-3 and TRBJ2-3, with TRBD2 identical over 9 bases. Trimming cost V 5 bases and J 6 bases; bases outside gene matches: 12. Germline V CDR1 and CDR2: SGHTA, FQGTGA. The CDR3 is 16 amino acids. The CDR3 nucleotides are TGTGCCAGCAGCGCCCGAGCGGGAGGCTTCGAGGATACGCAGTATTTT. Translating it yields CASSARAGGFEDTQYF.

The V call is TRBV12-3 or TRBV12-4, the J call TRBJ1-5, with TRBD1 identical over 9 bases. V shed 5 bases, J shed 3 bases, and the junction held 2 bases outside the gene matches. The length of the CDR3 is 14 residues. The CDR3: CASSGDRDNQPQHF. CDR3 sequence (DNA): TGTGCCAGCAGTGGGGACAGGGACAATCAGCCCCAGCATTTT.

This rearrangement joins TRBV20-1 to TRBJ2-2; 12 nucleotides match TRBD2. CDR1 is DFQATT and CDR2 is SNEGSKA in the germline V gene (reference sequence). This CDR3 spans 17 amino acids. V was clipped by 2 bases and J by 4 bases; unmatched bases: 8. CDR3 sequence reads: CSARTMTSGSGTGELFF. The CDR3 bases are TGCAGTGCTAGAACCATGACTAGCGGGAGCGGCACCGGGGAGCTGTTTTTT.

The chain combines TRBV28 with TRBJ2-7; no definite D call. The CDR3 extends over 12 amino acids. Per the germline V gene, CDR1 is MDHEN and CDR2 is SYDVKM. Trimming cost V 6 bases and J 0 bases, with 6 bases left between them. CDR3 amino acids: CASRESSYEQYF. CDR3 DNA sequence: TGTGCCAGCAGGGAGAGCTCCTACGAGCAGTACTTC.

This clonotype has ten or more counts. The chain uses TRBV24-1 and TRBJ2-1, with D maybe TRBD2 (7 bases). V gave up 4 bases and J gave up 5 bases, with 17 bases separating them. CDR3 length: 16 residues. Germline CDR1 reads KGHDR; CDR2 reads SFDVKD. Here the CDR3 reads CATSDPSGGRHNEQFF. CDR3 sequence (DNA): TGTGCCACCAGTGACCCCTCGGGGGGCCGGCACAATGAGCAGTTCTTC.

This clonotype came up many times. V and J are TRBV28 and TRBJ1-2; D may be TRBD1 (5 bases). The germline gives CDR1 MDHEN, CDR2 SYDVKM. The V gene lost 4 bases and the J gene lost 5 bases, with 14 bases spanning the gap. This CDR3 comprises 14 residues. CDR3 nucleotides: TGTGCCAGCAGTTCCTCGATCCGACAGTATGGCTACACCTTC. Amino acid sequence: CASSSSIRQYGYTF.

This clonotype appeared once. The rearrangement links TRBV19 to TRBJ1-4; 7 bases are a match to TRBD1. The germline gives CDR1 LNHDA, CDR2 SQIVND (reference sequence). The trim removed 5 bases at V and 4 bases at J, leaving 7 bases unmatched. The CDR3 runs to 15 residues. CDR3 amino acids: CASSGVDRLNEKLFF. The CDR3 DNA reads TGTGCCAGTAGTGGAGTGGACAGGCTTAATGAAAAACTGTTTTTT.

This clonotype was detected many times. V and J are TRBV5-1 and TRBJ2-1; 9 bases agree with TRBD1. The length of the CDR3 is 15 residues. The trim removed 5 bases at V and 8 bases at J, leaving 11 bases unmatched. Germline V CDR1 and CDR2: SGHRS, YFSETQ. CDR3: CASSPAGTGIDEQFF. The DNA of the CDR3 is TGCGCCAGCAGTCCCGCCGGGACAGGGATCGATGAGCAGTTCTTC.

This clonotype was recorded at least ten times. CDR3 coding DNA: TGTGCCAGCAGCCAAGGCAACACCCAAACTGAAGCTTTCTTT. It yields the protein CASSQGNTQTEAFF. The chain uses TRBV14 and TRBJ1-1; D is ambiguous. CDR1 and CDR2 (germline): SGHDN, FVKESK. The germline V and J ends were trimmed by 1 base and 5 bases, with 11 bases remaining between them. This CDR3 has 14 amino acids. Drawing the rest from reference TRBV14 and TRBJ1-1, the complete variable domain is EAGVTQFPSHSVIEKGQTVTLRCDPISGHDNLYWYRRVMGKEIKFLLHFVKESKQDESGMPNNRFLAERTGGTYSTLKVQPAELEDSGVYFCASSQGNTQTEAFFGQGTRLTVV.

This clonotype was seen at least ten times. The chain links TRBV29-1 to TRBJ2-5; D call uncertain. Germline values: CDR1 SQVTM, CDR2 ANQGSEA. Trimming cost V 3 bases and J 4 bases, with 3 bases left between them. This CDR3 spans 10 amino acids. Written as DNA, the CDR3 is TGCAGCGTTGAGGCAGAGACCCAGTACTTC. Translating it yields CSVEAETQYF.